These 13 T cell receptor beta chains were all obtained from the same sample, sequenced in a study of blood T cell repertoires in COVID-19. Produced via immunoSEQ multiplex PCR; TCRdb's table is partial and in-frame only. The repertoire consists of about 240,000 clones, with around 86% occurring once and the leading ten covering roughly an eighth. What was sequenced was peripheral blood. These receptor sequences come from a woman in her sixties with active or convalescent COVID-19.

The chain recombines TRBV18 with TRBJ1-1, with 7 bases lining up with TRBD1. This CDR3 contains 14 residues. The V and J ends lost 5 bases and 1 base, in that order; junction bases with no gene match: 4. The germline CDR1 and CDR2 sequences are KGHSH and LQKENI. CDR3 bases: TGTGCCAGCTCAAAAACAGGGGCGAACACTGAAGCTTTCTTT. Its translation is CASSKTGANTEAFF.

For this clone: At one of its ends the junction is not consistent with the germline gene, which may arise from a read error. V usage is TRBV28 and J usage is TRBJ1-4, with 7 bases matching TRBD1. This CDR3 comprises 12 residues. CDR1 and CDR2 from the germline V gene are MDHEN and SYDVKM. The CDR3 protein is CASSKTVGTEVF. Here the CDR3 DNA reads TGTGCCAGCAGTAAAACCGTCGGGACAGAGGTTTTT.

The CDR3 DNA is TGTGCCAGCAGCTCCATTAGACAGGCGGGGCCCCAGCATTTT. Protein sequence: CASSSIRQAGPQHF. V is TRBV6-2 or TRBV6-3 and J is TRBJ1-5; TRBD1 might be the D (6 bases). V shed 6 bases and J shed 9 bases, with 18 bases lying between them. Germline V gene sequence: CDR1 MNHEY, CDR2 SVGEGT. The CDR3 loop spans 14 amino acids.

The CDR3 is CASSAHPTGNTIYF. In DNA, the CDR3 is TGTGCCAGCAGCGCTCATCCTACTGGAAACACCATATATTTT. The rearrangement uses TRBV9 and TRBJ1-3; D gene ambiguous. Germline values: CDR1 SGDLS, CDR2 YYNGEE. The CDR3 covers 14 residues. V gave up 3 bases and J gave up 2 bases, with 9 bases separating them.

CDR3 DNA: TGTGCCAGCTCACCGTTTTTGGGTGAGACTAGGTTCTACAATGAGCAGTTCTTC. This translates into CASSPFLGETRFYNEQFF. This sequence joins TRBV18 and TRBJ2-1; D is perhaps TRBD2 (6 bases). Trimming pared 3 bases from V and 3 bases from J, leaving 21 bases between. Germline V gene data show CDR1 as KGHSH and CDR2 as LQKENI. This CDR3 region has 18 residues.

The chain recombines TRBV5-8 with TRBJ2-5; 9 positions agree with TRBD1. Germline V gene lookup returns CDR1 SGHTS and CDR2 YDEGEE. Trimming at V came to 4 bases and at J to 8 bases, leaving 12 bases not matched to a gene. The CDR3 runs 15 residues. In DNA, the CDR3 is TGTGCCAGCAGCAATATCGGGACAGGGACCACTACCCAGTACTTC. It is translated as CASSNIGTGTTTQYF.

V usage is TRBV19 and J usage is TRBJ1-6, with D possibly being TRBD1 (6 bases). This CDR3 contains 14 residues. CDR1 and CDR2 from the germline V gene are LNHDA and SQIVND (reference sequence). Trimming took off 5 bases at V and 7 bases at J, with 12 bases between the two ends. CDR3 coding DNA: TGTGCCAGTAGTCCCCGGACAGCCAATTCACCCCTCCACTTT. Translated: CASSPRTANSPLHF.

The chain recombines TRBV10-2 with TRBJ2-5; a weak D match, TRBD2 (5 bases). This CDR3 contains 15 residues. Looked up from germline, CDR1 is WSHSY and CDR2 is SAAADI. V lost 7 bases and J 2 bases, leaving 17 bases between the germline ends. The CDR3 DNA reads as TGCGCCAGCACAGTGCAGGCGGGCCCGCAAGAGACCCAGTACTTC. It codes for CASTVQAGPQETQYF.

This clone appeared a single time. V gene TRBV29-1 combines with J gene TRBJ1-3, with D possibly matching TRBD1 (5 bases). V was clipped by 4 bases and J by 6 bases, with 16 bases between them. The germline gives CDR1 SQVTM, CDR2 ANQGSEA. This CDR3 has 14 amino acids. The CDR3 sequence is CSVAPGREANTIYF. The CDR3 region has the DNA TGCAGCGTTGCCCCCGGCAGGGAAGCAAACACCATATATTTT.

The chain recombines TRBV4-2 with TRBJ2-1, with D possibly TRBD1 on 8 matching bases. V gave up 2 bases and J gave up 3 bases, with 14 bases separating them. This CDR3 has 16 amino acids. From germline, CDR1 is LGHNA and CDR2 YNFKEQ. This CDR3 reads CASSQPQGGDYNEQFF. CDR3 nucleotides: TGTGCCAGCAGCCAACCACAGGGGGGGGACTACAATGAGCAGTTCTTC.

This sequence joins TRBV19 and TRBJ1-1; D possibly corresponds to TRBD1 (5 bases). The CDR3 sequence is 15 residues long. V shed 4 bases and J shed 2 bases, with 14 bases lying between them. Germline V gives CDR1 LNHDA, CDR2 SQIVND (reference sequence). CDR3 nucleotides: TGTGCCAGTAGTACTGGGACTTTTATTAACACTGAAGCTTTCTTT. Its protein product is CASSTGTFINTEAFF.

In its sample, this clone was seen a few times. V and J are TRBV6-4 and TRBJ2-1; TRBD1 matches at 8 bases. CDR1 is MRHNA, CDR2 SNTAGT, per germline. The V gene end was trimmed by 6 bases and the J gene end by 7 bases; junction bases not matched to a gene: 14. The CDR3 spans 16 residues. The DNA of the CDR3 is TGTGCCAGCAGCTTACTTCCCGGACAGGGCCGAAATGAGCAGTTCTTC. It specifies CASSLLPGQGRNEQFF.

This chain uses TRBV30 with TRBJ2-6; possibly TRBD1 for D (5 bases). The CDR3 is made up of 15 amino acids. V was clipped by 2 bases and J by 2 bases, with 10 bases between them. The germline V gene encodes CDR1 GTSNPN and CDR2 SVGIG (reference sequence). CDR3 loop: CAWSRKGTGANVLTF. The CDR3 DNA reads as TGTGCCTGGAGTAGAAAGGGGACTGGGGCCAACGTCCTGACTTTC.